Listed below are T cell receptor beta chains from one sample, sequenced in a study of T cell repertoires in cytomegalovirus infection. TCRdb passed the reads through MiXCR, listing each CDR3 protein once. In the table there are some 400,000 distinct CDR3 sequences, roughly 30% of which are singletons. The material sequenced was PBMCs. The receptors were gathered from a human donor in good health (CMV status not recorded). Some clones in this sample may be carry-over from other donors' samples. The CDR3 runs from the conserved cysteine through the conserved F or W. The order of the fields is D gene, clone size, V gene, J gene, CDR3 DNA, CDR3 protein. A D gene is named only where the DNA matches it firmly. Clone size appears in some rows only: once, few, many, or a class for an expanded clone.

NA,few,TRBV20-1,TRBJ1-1,TGCAGTGCTCCCCTATTAAGGGGGATAATGAGCGGGAACACTGAAGCTTTCTTT,CSAPLLRGIMSGNTEAFF
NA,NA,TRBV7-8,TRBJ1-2,TGTGCCAGCAGCTTACAGGGCTACTATGTCTACACCTTC,CASSLQGYYVYTF
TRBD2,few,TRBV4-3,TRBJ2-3,TGCGCCAGCAGCCCGAGACTAGCGGGGTTTGATACGCAGTATTTT,CASSPRLAGFDTQYF
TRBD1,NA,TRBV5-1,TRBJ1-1,TGCGCCAGCAGCTTCACCGGACAGGGTAGGGGAAACACTGAAGCTTTCTTT,CASSFTGQGRGNTEAFF
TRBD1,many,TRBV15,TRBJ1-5,TGTGCCACCAGCAGAGAACCAGGGGGCCCCTGGGTGACCCAGCATTTT,CATSREPGGPWVTQHF
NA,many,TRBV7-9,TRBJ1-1,TGTGCCAGCGGGTTGGCCGGGGAGGGGACTGAAGCTTTCTTT,CASGLAGEGTEAFF
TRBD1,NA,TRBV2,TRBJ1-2,TGTGCCAGCGGTAACAGGGGTGGCTACACCTTC,CASGNRGGYTF
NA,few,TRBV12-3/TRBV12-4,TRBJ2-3,TGTGCCAGCAGTTTCCGACAGGCAACAGATACGCAGTATTTT,CASSFRQATDTQYF
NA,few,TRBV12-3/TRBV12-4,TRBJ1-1,TGTGCCAGCCGGCAAGGGGGGGGGCTCGACACTGAAGCTTTCTTT,CASRQGGGLDTEAFF
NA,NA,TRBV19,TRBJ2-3,TGTGCCAGTAGTATTAGGGAAACAGATACGCAGTATTTT,CASSIRETDTQYF
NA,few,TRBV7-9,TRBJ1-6,TGTGCCAGCAGCTTAGCCCAGGGGAATAATTCACCCCTCCACTTT,CASSLAQGNNSPLHF
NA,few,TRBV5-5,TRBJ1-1,TGTGCCAGCAGCTCTATGGGGGCTGAAGCTTTCTTT,CASSSMGAEAFF
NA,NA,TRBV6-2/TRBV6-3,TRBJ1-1,TGTGCCAGCAGTTACTCTCTGACATGGCCGGCTGAAGCTTTCTTT,CASSYSLTWPAEAFF
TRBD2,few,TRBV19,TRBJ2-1,TGTGCCAGTAGTATAGATACTAGCGGTTACAATGAGCAGTTCTTC,CASSIDTSGYNEQFF
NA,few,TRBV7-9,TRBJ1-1,TGTGCCAGCACACCCCGGGCCTTGAGGACTGAAGCTTTCTTT,CASTPRALRTEAFF
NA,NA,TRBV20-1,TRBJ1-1,TGCAGTGCTAGACGATCGAACACTGAAGCTTTCTTT,CSARRSNTEAFF
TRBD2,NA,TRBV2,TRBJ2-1,TGTGCCAGCAGGCCGGGACTAGGTAAATACAATGAGCAGTTCTTC,CASRPGLGKYNEQFF
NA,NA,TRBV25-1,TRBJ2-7,TGTGCCAGCAGTGCCGTAGGGCCCTCCTACGAGCAGTACTTC,CASSAVGPSYEQYF
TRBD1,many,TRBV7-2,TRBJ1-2,TGTGCCAGCAGCTTCCGGGACAGCTACTATGGCTACACCTTC,CASSFRDSYYGYTF
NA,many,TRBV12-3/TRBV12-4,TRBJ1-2,TGTGCCAGCAAAGGTTATGGCTACACCTTC,CASKGYGYTF
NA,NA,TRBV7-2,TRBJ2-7,TGTGCCAGCAGCCTAGATAATTCGTACGAGAAGTACTTC,CASSLDNSYEKYF
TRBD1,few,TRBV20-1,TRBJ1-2,TGCAGTCCGATCAGACAGGGCTTTAACTATGGCTACACCTTC,CSPIRQGFNYGYTF
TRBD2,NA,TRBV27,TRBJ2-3,TGTGCCAGCAGGACCCTAGCGGGGGGCGACCGGGATACGCAGTATTTT,CASRTLAGGDRDTQYF
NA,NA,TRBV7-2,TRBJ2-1,TGTGCCAGCAGCTATAGGGCCGGGGATGAGCAGTTCTTC,CASSYRAGDEQFF
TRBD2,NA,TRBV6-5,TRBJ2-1,TGTGCCCGCAGTTACTCGGCTAGCGGGGGCTACAAGGAGCATTTCTTC,CARSYSASGGYKEHFF
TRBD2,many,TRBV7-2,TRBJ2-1,TGTGCCAGCAGCCCGACGTCGACTAGCGGGTACAATGAGCAGTTCTTC,CASSPTSTSGYNEQFF
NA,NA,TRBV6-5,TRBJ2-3,TGTGCCAGCAGGCCCCTAGCGAGCACAGATACGCAGTATTTT,CASRPLASTDTQYF
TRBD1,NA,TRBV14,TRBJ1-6,TGTGCCAGCAGCCAAGTGGGCAGGGGGCCTAATTCACCCCTCCACTTT,CASSQVGRGPNSPLHF
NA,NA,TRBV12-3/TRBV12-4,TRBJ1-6,TGTGCCAGCAGTTTAGCGCTCCCGACTCTAAATAATTCACCCCTCCACTTT,CASSLALPTLNNSPLHF
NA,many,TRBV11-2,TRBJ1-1,TGTGCCAGCAGCTTGGGGACAATCTTCGAACACACTGAAGCTTTCTTT,CASSLGTIFEHTEAFF
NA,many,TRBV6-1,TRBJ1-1,TGTGCCAGCAGGAACACTGAAGCTTTCTTT,CASRNTEAFF
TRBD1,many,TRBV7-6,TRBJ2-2,TGTGCCAGCAGACCCCTCACAGGGGGGACTCTTACCGGGGAGCTGTTTTTT,CASRPLTGGTLTGELFF
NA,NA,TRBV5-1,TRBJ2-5,TGCGCCAGCATGAAGGGTGCGGGTGAAGAGACCCAGTACTTC,CASMKGAGEETQYF
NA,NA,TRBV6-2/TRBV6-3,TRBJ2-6,TGTGCCAGTGACCGGGACCCTTGGAGGACTGGGGCCAACGTCCTGACTTTC,CASDRDPWRTGANVLTF
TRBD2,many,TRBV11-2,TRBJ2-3,TGTGCCAGCAGCTTAGATTCGGCGGGGGGGCGGGCGGATACGCAGTATTTT,CASSLDSAGGRADTQYF
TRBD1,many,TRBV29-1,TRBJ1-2,TGCAGCGACTGGGACAGTACTAACTATGGCTACACCTTC,CSDWDSTNYGYTF
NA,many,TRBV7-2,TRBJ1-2,TGTGCCAGCGGGCAATATAACTATGGCTACACCTTC,CASGQYNYGYTF
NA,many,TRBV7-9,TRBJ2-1,TGTGCCAGCAGCCCAACTACTAGTTCCTACAATGAGCAGTTCTTC,CASSPTTSSYNEQFF
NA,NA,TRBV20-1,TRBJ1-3,TGCAGTGCTAGAGTGCGGGGCAACTCTGGAAACACCATATATTTT,CSARVRGNSGNTIYF
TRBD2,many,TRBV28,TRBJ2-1,TGTGCCAGCAGTCAACACCGGACTAGCGGGGGGGTGCAGTTCTTC,CASSQHRTSGGVQFF
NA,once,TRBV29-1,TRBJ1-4,TGCAGCGGAGGACGTCCGGGGGAGAAACTGTTTTTT,CSGGRPGEKLFF
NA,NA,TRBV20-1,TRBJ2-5,TGCAGTGCTAGAGATTCCGGACTAAACCAAGAGACCCAGTACTTC,CSARDSGLNQETQYF
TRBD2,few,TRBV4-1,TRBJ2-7,TGCGCCAGCAGCCGAGGGACTAGCGGGAGCGAGCAGTACTTC,CASSRGTSGSEQYF
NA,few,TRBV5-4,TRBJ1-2,TGTGCCAGCAGCTTGGTTGAATATGGCTACACCTTC,CASSLVEYGYTF
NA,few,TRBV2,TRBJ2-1,TGTGCCAGCAGTGAAGCGCTTCGCCGGTACAATGAGCAGTTCTTC,CASSEALRRYNEQFF
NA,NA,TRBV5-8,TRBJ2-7,TGTGCCAGCAGCTTGGATGGGTTCTACGAGCAGTACTTC,CASSLDGFYEQYF
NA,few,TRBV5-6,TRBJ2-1,TGTGCCAGCAGCTTAATGGGCTCGGCACTTAATGAGCAGTTCTTC,CASSLMGSALNEQFF
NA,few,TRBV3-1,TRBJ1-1,TGTGCCAGCAGCTCCCCGACAGACCCGAACACTGAAGCTTTCTTT,CASSSPTDPNTEAFF
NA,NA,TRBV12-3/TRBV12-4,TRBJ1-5,TGTGCCAGCAGTTCTCACTTACAGGGAAGTGCTGAGCCCCAGCATTTT,CASSSHLQGSAEPQHF